This record concerns one T cell receptor beta chain sequence. J gave up 0 bases and V 0 bases, and 6 bases lay outside the gene matches. The CDR3 runs 17 residues. Germline CDR1 is LGHNA and CDR2 is YNFKEQ. This record belongs to a study of shared clonotypes between healthy human individuals. In the study overall: The donor group consisted of two women and three men, aged 18 to 49. Each donor's CD4 naive and CD4 memory cells filled three plates apiece, CD8 naive two, and CD8 memory one.

A roughly 200 ng quantity of DNA, 32,000 or so T cell genomes, went into the sorted-subset replicate PCRs. Libraries were prepared by immunoSEQ multiplex PCR; TCRdb keeps only in-frame clonotypes and omits some of them. The sample yields fewer than 850,000 clones, around 72% seen once. This receptor was identified in a woman between 25 and 40 years old in good health. The V call is TRBV4-2, the J call TRBJ2-7, with 9 bases that match TRBD1. The sequenced material came from memory CD4+ T cells sorted from blood. The subset denotes: CD45RA-negative fraction. The CDR3 DNA is TGTGCCAGCAGCCAAGACTCCGGGACAGGGACCTCCTACGAGCAGTACTTC. Its translation is CASSQDSGTGTSYEQYF.